This TCR beta chain originates from a study of spatial heterogeneity in lung cancer. About this clonotype: Its antigen is unidentified.

Each CDR3 protein is one row after TCRdb ran MiXCR on the 5' RACE reads. Of 12,000 or so distinct CDR3 sequences in the sample, 4.5% to 5.5% were seen once. The V gene lost 10 bases and the J gene lost 3 bases, with 22 bases spanning the gap. The CDR3 contains 15 residues. Germline V lookup: CDR1 MNHEY, CDR2 SVGAGI. Time point noted: sample taken at primary tumor resection. Unsorted tumor, nontumor lung tissue or cryopreserved PBMC supplied the whole RNA. Study observations and caveats: Tracking of tumor mutation counts was seen in expanded intratumoral alpha and beta TCR counts.

The sequence derives from a male donor with early-stage non-small cell lung cancer. The sequencing here drew on lung tumor tissue, taken at surgery. V usage is TRBV6-5 and J usage is TRBJ2-7, with D possibly being TRBD1 (7 bases). In nucleotides, the CDR3 is TGTGCCAAGCGGGTATTTGGCAGGGGGAACTACGAGCAGTACTTC. It is translated as CAKRVFGRGNYEQYF.